This T cell receptor beta chain was captured by sequencing in a study of chemoradiotherapy in HPV16-positive cancers. Whole-study results and caveats: Non-HPV-specific T cells did not expand in tumors during treatment, whereas candidate HPV-specific clones and E7-related motifs did. Only two HPV16-positive patients supplied the functional HPV-specificity definition.

Some clones are missing from TCRdb's copy, which holds only in-frame ones; the method was immunoSEQ multiplex PCR. The data show approximately 9,000 clones, 75% seen once. This CDR3 is 12 amino acids long. The germline gives CDR1 MNHEY, CDR2 SMNVEV (reference sequence). Deletions cut 5 bases from V and 9 bases from J, with 13 bases between. Turning to this clone: Its antigen is still unknown.

This material was collected from a patient who underwent chemoradiotherapy. The gene calls are TRBV27 and TRBJ1-1, with D perhaps matching TRBD1 (5 bases). The clonotype originates from a human donor with HPV-associated anogenital cancer. CDR3 residues: CASSATDRKAFF. DNA for the CDR3: TGTGCCAGCAGTGCTACCGACAGAAAAGCTTTCTTT.